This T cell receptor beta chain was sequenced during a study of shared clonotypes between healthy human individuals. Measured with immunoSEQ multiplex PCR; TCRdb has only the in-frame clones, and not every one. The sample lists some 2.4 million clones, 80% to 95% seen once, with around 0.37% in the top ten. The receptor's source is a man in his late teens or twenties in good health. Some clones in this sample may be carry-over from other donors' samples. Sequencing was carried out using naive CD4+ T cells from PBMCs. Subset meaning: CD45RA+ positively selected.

In DNA, the CDR3 is TGTGCCAGCAGCACAGGGACTAGCGGGACCTACGAGCAGTACTTC. Translating it yields CASSTGTSGTYEQYF. The rearrangement uses TRBV5-4 and TRBJ2-7, with 13 bases fitting TRBD2. Germline V gene data show CDR1 as SGHNT and CDR2 as YYREEE (reference sequence). V lost 4 bases to trimming and J lost 2 bases; unmatched junction nucleotides: 3. The CDR3 runs 15 residues.